Each of the 23 T cell receptor beta chains below was sequenced from the same sample in a study of blood T cell repertoires in COVID-19. The data were produced by immunoSEQ multiplex PCR, yet TCRdb's version contains in-frame clones alone and is incomplete. The table lists 250,000 to 350,000 clones, 80% to 90% of them singletons, with 10% in the top ten. Material for sequencing was PBMCs or T cells enriched from blood (not recorded which). The receptor source for this set is a young woman who had recovered from COVID-19.

The rearrangement links TRBV7-9 to TRBJ1-3; the D is unclear. The CDR3 is 15 residues long. CDR1 is SEHNR and CDR2 is FQNEAQ in the germline V gene (reference sequence). Trimming shortened V by 5 bases and J by 3 bases, and 14 bases separated the two germline ends. The CDR3 sequence is CASSQLDPHGNTIYF. The DNA for the CDR3 is TGTGCCAGCAGCCAACTAGACCCTCATGGAAACACCATATATTTT.

On this clone itself: This sample includes further DNA sequences coding for the same CDR3. The chain employs TRBV12-3 or TRBV12-4 and TRBJ1-1, with D tentatively TRBD1 (5 bases). This CDR3 region has 13 residues. Trimming took off 2 bases at V and 2 bases at J, with 6 bases between the two ends. CDR3 nucleotides: TGTGCCAGCAGTTTAAGGGGAAACACTGAAGCTTTCTTT. Residues: CASSLRGNTEAFF.

This clone was recorded once. This chain joins TRBV5-1 and TRBJ2-2, with 7 bases matching TRBD1. CDR3 size: 15 residues. The V gene end was trimmed by 0 bases and the J gene end by 5 bases; junction bases not matched to a gene: 4. Germline-derived CDR1 and CDR2 are SGHRS and YFSETQ. The CDR3, as DNA: TGCGCCAGCAGCTTGGATAGGGGGCAAACCGGGGAGCTGTTTTTT. This codes for CASSLDRGQTGELFF.

The chain is built from TRBV5-4 and TRBJ2-1; 14 bases are shared with TRBD2. CDR1 and CDR2 (germline): SGHNT, YYREEE (reference sequence). The CDR3 is 15 amino acids. The V and J ends lost 4 bases and 7 bases, in that order; junction bases with no gene match: 4. CDR3 DNA sequence: TGTGCCAGCAGCGCCTGGACTAGCGGGAGGAATGAGCAGTTCTTC. It specifies CASSAWTSGRNEQFF.

The V call is TRBV6-5, the J call TRBJ1-1, with D possibly being TRBD1 (6 bases). Germline CDR1 MNHEY, CDR2 SVGAGI. CDR3 length: 15 amino acids. The V end lost 2 bases, the J end lost 5 bases, and 15 bases lay between the germline ends. The CDR3 DNA reads TGTGCCAGCAGTTACGCAATACAGGGAGGGACTGAAGCTTTCTTT. This translates into CASSYAIQGGTEAFF.

The chain has TRBV28 and TRBJ1-2; unclear D gene. Deletions cut 2 bases from V and 7 bases from J, with 8 bases between. This CDR3 has 12 residues. CDR1 MDHEN and CDR2 SYDVKM come from the germline V gene. DNA of the CDR3: TGTGCCAGCAGTTTAGGAGCGGGTGGCTACACCTTC. Its protein is CASSLGAGGYTF.

The chain combines TRBV18 with TRBJ2-6, with D possibly matching TRBD1 (5 bases). Germline V gene data show CDR1 as KGHSH and CDR2 as LQKENI. The CDR3 extends over 15 amino acids. Trimming left V 5 bases short and J 0 bases short, with 8 bases between. The CDR3 DNA sequence: TGTGCCAGCTCAGAGACAGTCTCTGGGGCCAACGTCCTGACTTTC. It specifies CASSETVSGANVLTF.

The V and J genes are TRBV2 and TRBJ1-2; D unclear. Germline CDR1 and CDR2: SNHLY and FYNNEI. The CDR3 extends over 13 amino acids. Trimming removed 3 bases from V and 8 bases from J, with 13 bases in between. The CDR3 protein is CASSDRRSGGYTF. The CDR3 DNA follows: TGTGCCAGCAGTGACAGACGGTCGGGAGGCTACACCTTC.

This chain joins TRBV4-1 and TRBJ1-2, with D possibly being TRBD1 (6 bases). The CDR3 sequence is 14 residues long. Germline CDR1 is MGHRA and CDR2 is YSYEKL. V lost 1 base and J lost 3, with 9 bases in between. CDR3 region: CASSQAGTYYGYTF. The DNA for the CDR3 is TGCGCCAGCAGCCAAGCCGGGACATACTATGGCTACACCTTC.

The CDR3 here is CALGALDGYTF. CDR3 nucleotide sequence: TGTGCCCTTGGGGCCCTCGATGGCTACACCTTC. The genes are TRBV19 and TRBJ1-2; D may be TRBD1 (5 bases). The CDR3 length is 11 residues. CDR1 LNHDA and CDR2 SQIVND come from the germline V gene (reference sequence). The germline V and J ends were trimmed by 11 bases and 6 bases, with 13 bases remaining between them.

This chain links TRBV2 with TRBJ1-6; a possible D gene is TRBD1 (6 bases). The CDR3 runs 16 residues. V was shortened by 8 bases and J by 7 bases, with 21 bases between the two germline ends. Germline V gives CDR1 SNHLY, CDR2 FYNNEI. This CDR3 reads CASGRRGAARNSPLHF. The CDR3 region has the DNA TGTGCCAGCGGACGACGGGGGGCGGCGCGGAATTCACCCCTCCACTTT.

The chain employs TRBV9 and TRBJ1-4; D gene uncertain. The CDR3 covers 16 residues. Between the trimmed V and J ends, which lost 4 bases and 5 bases, there was a span of 18 bases. CDR1 and CDR2 (germline): SGDLS, YYNGEE. The CDR3 loop reads CASSFPRGGGNEKLFF. DNA for the CDR3: TGTGCCAGCAGCTTCCCCCGAGGAGGCGGAAATGAAAAACTGTTTTTT. Combining the CDR3 with reference TRBV9 and TRBJ1-4 gives the whole variable domain DSGVTQTPKHLITATGQRVTLRCSPRSGDLSVYWYQQSLDQGLQFLIQYYNGEERAKGNILERFSAQQFPDLHSELNLSSLELGDSALYFCASSFPRGGGNEKLFFGSGTQLSVL.

This clone was seen a handful of times. The chain uses TRBV6-5 and TRBJ1-2, with 7 positions matching TRBD1. This CDR3 region has 13 residues. Germline trimming cut 8 bases from V and 4 bases from J; bases unmatched to any gene: 7. Germline CDR1 is MNHEY and CDR2 is SVGAGI. CDR3 sequence: CASSDRIAYGYTF. For the CDR3, the DNA is TGTGCCAGCTCGGACAGGATAGCCTATGGCTACACCTTC.

The rearrangement joins TRBV10-1 to TRBJ2-1, with unresolved D. The CDR3 length is 13 residues. Germline CDR1 reads WNHNN; CDR2 reads SYGVQD (reference sequence). Trimming shortened V by 5 bases and J by 4 bases, and 9 bases separated the two germline ends. The CDR3 loop reads CASSSPSYNEQFF. In DNA form, the CDR3 reads TGCGCCAGCAGTTCCCCCAGTTACAATGAGCAGTTCTTC.

J is TRBJ1-2 and V is TRBV6-5; perhaps TRBD1 as D (5 bases). CDR3 length: 15 residues. Germline assignment: CDR1 MNHEY and CDR2 SVGAGI. Trimming pared 6 bases from V and 6 bases from J, leaving 20 bases between. The CDR3 DNA sequence: TGTGCCAGCAGAGAGGCGGGGGGAATAGGGGATGGCTACACCTTC. Amino acid sequence: CASREAGGIGDGYTF.

The V gene is TRBV5-4, the J gene TRBJ1-1; 11 nucleotides match TRBD1. Germline V gives CDR1 SGHNT, CDR2 YYREEE (reference sequence). The CDR3 extends over 17 amino acids. The ends lost 0 bases at V and 5 bases at J; junction bases unmatched: 9. In DNA, the CDR3 is TGTGCCAGCAGCTTGGGGGGACAGGGGGGAGTGTGGACTGAAGCTTTCTTT. It specifies CASSLGGQGGVWTEAFF.

The chain joins TRBV4-1 to TRBJ1-2, with TRBD1 matching over 8 bases. Losses at the gene ends were 0 bases for V and 5 bases for J; bases not matched to a gene: 14. CDR1 MGHRA and CDR2 YSYEKL come from the germline V gene. This CDR3 is 18 amino acids long. CDR3: CASSQEWTGPTPHYGYTF. CDR3 bases: TGCGCCAGCAGCCAAGAATGGACAGGGCCCACCCCTCATTATGGCTACACCTTC.

V and J are TRBV7-8 and TRBJ2-1, with D unclear. Between the trimmed V and J ends, which lost 2 bases and 7 bases, there was a span of 18 bases. The CDR3 has 16 amino acids. The germline V gene has CDR1 SGHVS and CDR2 FQNEAQ. The CDR3 is CASSLSPATLGNEQFF. The CDR3 DNA sequence: TGTGCCAGCAGCTTATCACCAGCCACCCTCGGGAATGAGCAGTTCTTC.

The rearrangement links TRBV6-6 to TRBJ1-1; perhaps TRBD1 as D (5 bases). The CDR3 loop spans 11 amino acids. V gave up 7 bases and J gave up 9 bases, with 12 bases separating them. Germline V lookup: CDR1 MNHNY, CDR2 SVGAGI (reference sequence). The CDR3 region has the DNA TGTGCCAGCACACGACAGAGTAAAGCTTTCTTT. It translates to CASTRQSKAFF.

V gene TRBV11-2 combines with J gene TRBJ1-2, with D possibly being TRBD1 (5 bases). Germline loops: CDR1 SGHAT, CDR2 FQNNGV. With 1 base removed from V and 0 bases from J, the gap between germline ends came to 9 bases. CDR3 size: 15 residues. CDR3 protein: CASSLGAGTNYGYTF. In DNA, the CDR3 is TGTGCCAGCAGCTTAGGGGCAGGGACTAACTATGGCTACACCTTC.

This clone has just a few counts. This chain connects TRBV6-4 to TRBJ2-3, with a tentative D call TRBD2 (6 bases). The V gene's germline CDR1 is MRHNA and CDR2 SNTAGT. The CDR3 is 13 residues long. Between the trimmed V and J ends, which lost 8 bases and 3 bases, there was a span of 12 bases. CDR3 loop: CASGTTRTDTQYF. DNA for the CDR3: TGTGCCAGCGGGACGACTAGGACAGATACGCAGTATTTT.

The chain uses TRBV28 and TRBJ1-4; 7 bases match TRBD1. The CDR3 has 20 residues. Germline V gene data show CDR1 as MDHEN and CDR2 as SYDVKM. Trimming at V came to 6 bases and at J to 4 bases, leaving 23 bases not matched to a gene. The CDR3 DNA reads TGTGCCAGCAGACATCTGCTCCCGGGACAGTTCTGGGGGGATAATGAAAAACTGTTTTTT. It yields the protein CASRHLLPGQFWGDNEKLFF.

V usage is TRBV7-9 and J usage is TRBJ1-1; D might be TRBD1 (6 bases). The V end was cut by 1 base, the J end by 1 base, with 10 bases between. The length of the CDR3 is 15 residues. Germline V CDR1 and CDR2: SEHNR, FQNEAQ (reference sequence). This CDR3 is CASSLGTVRNTEAFF. The CDR3 nucleotides read TGTGCCAGCAGCTTAGGGACAGTAAGGAACACTGAAGCTTTCTTT.